The rows below give T cell receptor beta chains drawn from one sample of a study of cytomegalovirus exposure and HLA in healthy donors. TCRdb keeps only in-frame clones here, not all; method: immunoSEQ multiplex PCR. The sample includes a few hundred thousand clones, roughly 83% of them seen just once. Sequenced input: PBMCs. Receptors were obtained from a girl between 5 and 17 years old in good health and CMV-seronegative. The CDR3 runs from the conserved cysteine through the conserved F or W. A D gene is named only where the DNA matches it firmly. Only part of the rows carry a size: once, few, many, or a class if the clone is expanded.

TRBJ2-3	once	TRBV4-2	.	CASSQGGRTDTQYF	TGTGCCAGCAGCCAAGGGGGGCGCACAGATACGCAGTATTTT
TRBJ2-1	.	TRBV7-9	.	CASSPHSYNEQFF	TGTGCCAGCAGCCCCCATTCCTACAATGAGCAGTTCTTC
TRBJ2-7	.	TRBV13	.	CASRSSGLRSYEQYF	TGTGCCAGCAGATCTTCAGGGCTGAGGTCCTACGAGCAGTACTTC
TRBJ2-5	.	TRBV5-1	.	CASSLVGGQETQYF	TGCGCCAGCAGCTTGGTGGGGGGTCAAGAGACCCAGTACTTC
TRBJ2-7	.	TRBV5-4	TRBD2	CASSLASGTYEQYF	TGTGCCAGCAGCTTGGCTAGCGGCACCTACGAGCAGTACTTC
TRBJ2-5	.	TRBV28	TRBD1	CASSSGQGGPQYF	TGTGCCAGCAGTTCCGGACAGGGGGGCCCCCAGTACTTC
TRBJ1-5	.	TRBV9	.	CASSVEGAPNQPQHF	TGTGCCAGCAGCGTAGAAGGGGCCCCAAATCAGCCCCAGCATTTT
TRBJ2-3	.	TRBV5-8	.	CASSLGRGADTQYF	TGTGCCAGCAGCTTGGGCAGGGGGGCAGATACGCAGTATTTT
TRBJ2-7	few	TRBV28	TRBD1	CASSLPGQGKYF	TGTGCCAGCAGTCTTCCTGGACAGGGGAAGTACTTC
TRBJ1-1	.	TRBV7-9	TRBD1	CASLRQGSSTEAFF	TGTGCCAGCCTTCGACAGGGATCGTCCACTGAAGCTTTCTTT
TRBJ2-7	.	TRBV4-3	.	CASSHPRGPSEQYF	TGCGCCAGCAGCCACCCGCGGGGGCCCAGCGAGCAGTACTTC
TRBJ1-4	.	TRBV15	TRBD1	CATYSLTGTGNEKLFF	TGTGCCACGTATTCCTTAACCGGGACAGGGAATGAAAAACTGTTTTTT
TRBJ1-1	.	TRBV19	TRBD1	CASSTGTGRRWNTEAFF	TGTGCCAGTAGTACTGGGACAGGGAGGCGGTGGAACACTGAAGCTTTCTTT
TRBJ1-3	.	TRBV4-2	.	CASSQELGAPGNTIYF	TGTGCCAGCAGCCAAGAGCTGGGGGCTCCTGGAAACACCATATATTTT
TRBJ2-4	.	TRBV21-1	.	CASSTKVAKNIQYF	TGTGCCAGCAGTACTAAGGTAGCCAAAAACATTCAGTACTTC
TRBJ2-7	.	TRBV5-4	.	CASSFGVTYEQYF	TGTGCCAGCAGCTTCGGGGTTACCTACGAGCAGTACTTC
TRBJ2-3	few	TRBV6-4	TRBD2	CASSVAGGTDTQYF	TGTGCCAGCAGTGTAGCGGGGGGCACAGATACGCAGTATTTT
TRBJ1-2	.	TRBV19	.	CASSIGQRARHYGYTF	TGTGCCAGTAGTATAGGTCAGCGGGCACGACACTATGGCTACACCTTC
TRBJ1-1	.	TRBV11-2	.	CASSQKGGDLNTEAFF	TGTGCCAGCAGCCAAAAAGGGGGGGACTTGAACACTGAAGCTTTCTTT
TRBJ2-3	.	TRBV28	.	CASSTPTNPPSTDTQYF	TGTGCCAGCAGTACTCCGACTAACCCCCCTAGCACAGATACGCAGTATTTT
TRBJ1-1	.	TRBV28	TRBD1	CASSPPGGNRAEAFF	TGTGCCAGCAGCCCCCCAGGGGGGAACAGAGCTGAAGCTTTCTTT
TRBJ2-5	.	TRBV7-3	TRBD2	CASSPRGGAQETQYF	TGTGCCAGCAGCCCCCGCGGGGGTGCCCAAGAGACCCAGTACTTC
TRBJ2-5	.	TRBV9	.	CASSVGTGRETQYF	TGTGCCAGCAGCGTAGGAACAGGGCGGGAGACCCAGTACTTC
TRBJ2-5	.	TRBV5-6	TRBD2	CASSPISRDYNQETQYF	TGTGCCAGCAGCCCCATATCCCGGGACTATAACCAAGAGACCCAGTACTTC
TRBJ2-5	.	TRBV4-2	TRBD2	CASSLTNLAGEPGTQYF	TGTGCCAGCAGCCTCACAAATCTAGCGGGGGAACCGGGGACCCAGTACTTC
TRBJ2-7	.	TRBV5-1	TRBD2	CASSLISSGGSYEQYF	TGCGCCAGCAGCTTAATCTCGAGCGGGGGGTCCTACGAGCAGTACTTC
TRBJ1-2	.	TRBV28	.	CASSPRGTPLYGYTF	TGTGCCAGCAGTCCTAGGGGCACCCCGCTTTATGGCTACACCTTC
TRBJ1-2	.	TRBV27	.	CASSLSGSGMVNYGYTF	TGTGCCAGCAGTTTATCGGGATCAGGGATGGTAAACTATGGCTACACCTTC
TRBJ1-6	once	TRBV25-1	.	CASSEYVGSSEPPLHF	TGTGCCAGCAGTGAATATGTGGGCAGTTCGGAACCACCCCTCCACTTT
TRBJ2-1	.	TRBV4-2	TRBD2	CASSPPSGVYNEQFF	TGTGCCAGCAGCCCTCCTAGCGGGGTGTACAATGAGCAGTTCTTC
TRBJ2-3	.	TRBV4-2	.	CASSQVGAMSTDTQYF	TGTGCCAGCAGCCAAGTGGGGGCTATGAGCACAGATACGCAGTATTTT